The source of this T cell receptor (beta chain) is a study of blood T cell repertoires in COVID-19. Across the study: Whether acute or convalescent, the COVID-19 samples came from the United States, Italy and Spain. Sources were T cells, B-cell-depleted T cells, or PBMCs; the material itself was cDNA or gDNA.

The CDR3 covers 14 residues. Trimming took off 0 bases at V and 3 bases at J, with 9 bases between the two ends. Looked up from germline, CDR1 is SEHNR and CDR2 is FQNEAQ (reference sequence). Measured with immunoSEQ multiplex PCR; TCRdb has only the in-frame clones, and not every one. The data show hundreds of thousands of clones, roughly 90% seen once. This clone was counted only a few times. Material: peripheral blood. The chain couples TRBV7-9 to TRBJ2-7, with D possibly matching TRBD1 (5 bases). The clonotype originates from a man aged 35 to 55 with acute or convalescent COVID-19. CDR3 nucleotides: TGTGCCAGCAGCTTAGCCCACAGGAGCTACGAGCAGTACTTC. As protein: CASSLAHRSYEQYF.